The 19 T cell receptor delta chains presented below share a single source sample, sequenced in a study of gamma-delta T cells after stem cell transplantation. With CATT, TCRdb re-called clones from the RT-PCR reads. The sample includes over 1,000 delta-chain clones, 8.5% seen only once; the top ten take under 70%. Material: gamma-delta T cells. These receptors were collected from a human donor. It is not recorded whose cells these are; they may come from a transplant donor.

CDR3 DNA: TGTGCCTGTGACACCGTGGGGGATACGCGCGGAACCGATAAACTCATCTTT. This codes for CACDTVGDTRGTDKLIF. The chain has TRDV2 and TRDJ1, with 11 bases identical to TRDD3. The CDR3 consists of 17 residues. CDR1 GEAIGNYY and CDR2 EKD come from the germline V gene. Germline trimming cut 0 bases from V and 2 bases from J; bases unmatched to any gene: 7.

In this sample, this clone turned up a few times. TCRdb lists the protein of a much larger clone for this DNA, which differs at residue 2, so this is likely a read error; the protein given here is translated from the DNA itself. V and J are TRDV2 and TRDJ1; 9 nucleotides line up with TRDD3. Germline V lookup: CDR1 GEAIGNYY, CDR2 EKD. The CDR3 spans 18 residues. In DNA form, the CDR3 reads TGTTCCTGTGACACCGTGCGAGAATGGGGGATATCAACCGATAAACTCATCTTT. Amino acid sequence: CSCDTVREWGISTDKLIF.

This clone was observed a handful of times. A far larger clone is off by one base, so a read error is likely. The chain joins TRDV2 to TRDJ1, with 11 bases matching TRDD3. This CDR3 has 23 amino acids. Germline assignment: CDR1 GEAIGNYY and CDR2 EKD. J lost 0 bases, V lost 0 bases, and 23 bases had no gene match. CDR3 residues: CACDTVGFMGDTDAPTNTDKLIF. The CDR3 DNA reads as TGTGCCTGTGACACCGTCGGGTTTATGGGGGATACGGACGCGCCCACAAACACCGATAAACTCATCTTT.

This clone counts as medium-sized (0.01 to 0.1%). V is TRDV2 and J is TRDJ1; 8 bases match TRDD3. J was trimmed by 0 bases and V by 3 bases; bases with no gene match: 14. The CDR3 loop spans 18 amino acids. Germline CDR1 GEAIGNYY, CDR2 EKD. As DNA, the CDR3 is TGTGCCTGTGACCCCGTTTCGGTACTGGGGGCTGACACCGATAAACTCATCTTT. Its translation: CACDPVSVLGADTDKLIF.

This clone appeared a few times. It differs at one base from a far larger clone, so likely a read error. Different DNA sequences within this sample yield the same CDR3. The CDR3: CACDLLGGRDKLIF. In DNA form, the CDR3 reads TGTGCCTGTGACCTACTGGGGGGCCGCGATAAGCTCATCTTT. V usage is TRDV2 and J usage is TRDJ1; 8 positions agree with TRDD3. The CDR3 loop spans 14 amino acids. Per the germline V gene, CDR1 is GEAIGNYY and CDR2 is EKD.

This clone was counted only a few times. The protein held in TCRdb is that of a much larger clone and does not match this DNA's translation at residue 11, likely because of a read error; the protein shown is translated from the DNA. This sequence joins TRDV2 and TRDJ1; D may be TRDD3 (6 bases). This CDR3 region has 21 residues. V lost 3 bases and J lost 0, with 31 bases in between. Germline assignment: CDR1 GEAIGNYY and CDR2 EKD. The CDR3 sequence: CACDPLPDPGVSRRHTDKLIF. As DNA, the CDR3 is TGTGCCTGTGACCCTCTGCCCGACCCTGGGGTATCTCGGAGGCACACCGATAAACTCATCTTT.

This clone was detected many times. The chain combines TRDV2 with TRDJ1; 13 nucleotides agree with TRDD3. Trimming took 3 bases from V and 3 from J; bases not matched to a gene: 18. Germline CDR1 reads GEAIGNYY; CDR2 reads EKD. The CDR3 has 20 amino acids. The CDR3 bases are TGTGCCTGTGACTCCCTTGGTACTGGGGGATACGGGGGGGTCGCCGATAAACTCATCTTT. The encoded protein is CACDSLGTGGYGGVADKLIF.

This clone was seen more than once but under ten times. The rearrangement uses TRDV2 and TRDJ2; TRDD3 matches at 7 bases. This CDR3 region has 18 residues. V was pared by 3 bases and J by 1 base, with 13 bases of the junction left unmatched. Germline loops: CDR1 GEAIGNYY, CDR2 EKD. The CDR3, as DNA: TGTGCCTGTGACTACGTGGTGGGGGACCCGGTTTTGACAGCACAACTCTTCTTT. Encoded protein: CACDYVVGDPVLTAQLFF.

This clone has only a few counts. The amino acid sequence in TCRdb belongs to a much larger clone and departs from this DNA's translation at residues 8 and 9, likely a sequencing read error; the sequence shown is translated from the DNA. DNA of the CDR3: TGTGCCTGTGACACGCTGAACCGGGCGATACGCGGTCCCGATAAACTCATCTTT. Translated, it gives CACDTLNRAIRGPDKLIF. The chain links TRDV2 to TRDJ1; D perhaps matches TRDD3 (6 bases). In germline, CDR1 is GEAIGNYY, CDR2 EKD. This CDR3 contains 18 residues. V shed 1 base and J shed 3 bases, with 23 bases lying between them.

The chain joins TRDV2 to TRDJ1; 12 bases fit TRDD3. The CDR3 loop spans 18 amino acids. CDR1 is GEAIGNYY, CDR2 EKD, per germline. V shed 4 bases and J 2 bases; nucleotides not matched to a gene: 13. CDR3 in amino acids: CACDPVLGDTSLTDKLIF. As DNA, the CDR3 is TGTGCCTGTGATCCCGTACTGGGGGATACCTCACTTACCGATAAACTCATCTTT.

A few counts support this clone. TCRdb attributes to this sequence the protein of a much larger clone, which differs from the DNA translation at residue 2; a read error is likely, and the protein displayed is translated from the DNA. The chain couples TRDV2 to TRDJ1; 7 positions match TRDD3. CDR1 and CDR2 from the germline V gene are GEAIGNYY and EKD. CDR3 size: 16 residues. The CDR3 spells CSCDTVGTRGGSKLIF. CDR3 nucleotides: TGTTCCTGTGACACGGTCGGAACTCGGGGGGGATCCAAACTCATCTTT.

As for this clone: Since a far larger clone is one base different, this is likely a read error. The sample carries other DNA sequences with the same CDR3. The chain recombines TRDV2 with TRDJ1, with D perhaps matching TRDD3 (6 bases). The V and J ends lost 3 bases and 0 bases respectively, with 13 bases between them. CDR3 length: 15 amino acids. Germline loops: CDR1 GEAIGNYY, CDR2 EKD. The chain's CDR3 is CACDPLLGDTDKLIF. Written as DNA, the CDR3 is TGTGCCTGTGACCCTTTACTGGGAGACACCGATAAACTCATCTTT.

By share, this clone counts as medium-sized (0.01 to 0.1%). V is TRDV1 and J is TRDJ1, with TRDD3 identical over 8 bases. CDR1 and CDR2 from the germline V gene are TSWWSYY and QGS. This CDR3 region has 18 residues. V lost 1 base, J lost 0 bases, and 10 bases stayed unmatched. CDR3 region: CALGERWGYRTYTDKLIF. The DNA for the CDR3 is TGTGCTCTTGGGGAACGGTGGGGATACAGGACCTACACCGATAAACTCATCTTT.

By sample share, this clone is medium-sized. The gene calls are TRDV3 and TRDJ1; 11 bases fit TRDD3. After removal of 3 bases from V and 2 bases from J, the junction contained 29 bases not matched to a gene. Germline CDR1 and CDR2: TVYSNPD and GDNSRS (reference sequence). The length of the CDR3 is 22 residues. CDR3 loop: CAFQQPLMLQMGDTLRTDKLIF. CDR3 sequence (DNA): TGTGCCTTCCAGCAGCCCCTAATGTTGCAAATGGGGGATACGCTTCGGACCGATAAACTCATCTTT.

This clone was counted only a few times. The protein held in TCRdb is that of a much larger clone and does not match this DNA's translation at residue 11, likely because of a read error; the protein shown is translated from the DNA. The genes are TRDV2 and TRDJ1; 13 nucleotides line up with TRDD3. This CDR3 comprises 15 residues. Germline CDR1 is GEAIGNYY and CDR2 is EKD. Losses at the gene ends were 2 bases for V and 7 bases for J; bases not matched to a gene: 6. CDR3 residues: CACDKLGDTAVKLIF. The CDR3 DNA follows: TGTGCCTGTGACAAACTGGGGGATACGGCCGTTAAACTCATCTTT.

This chain connects TRDV3 to TRDJ1, with 7 positions matching TRDD3. The V segment lost 1 base and the J segment 0 bases; nucleotides outside the gene matches: 14. CDR1 and CDR2 (germline): TVYSNPD, GDNSRS (reference sequence). The CDR3 extends over 17 amino acids. CDR3 in amino acids: CAFTYYPLLGNTDKLIF. The CDR3 nucleotides are TGTGCCTTTACCTATTACCCCTTACTGGGGAACACCGATAAACTCATCTTT.

About this clone itself: The protein in TCRdb stems from a much larger clone and differs at residue 6 from this DNA's translation, likely a read error; here the protein is translated from the DNA. Here the CDR3 DNA reads TGTGCCTGTGACACCATTCAATCTGGGGGATACGATTGGGGAGGCACCGATAAACTCATCTTT. This gives the protein CACDTIQSGGYDWGGTDKLIF. The chain is built from TRDV2 and TRDJ1; 12 bases line up with TRDD3. CDR3 length: 21 residues. The J segment lost 1 base and the V segment lost 0 bases, leaving 17 bases of the junction unmatched. Per germline, CDR1 GEAIGNYY and CDR2 EKD.

The chain links TRDV2 to TRDJ1; D not certain. With 4 bases removed from V and 2 bases from J, the gap between germline ends came to 13 bases. CDR1 GEAIGNYY and CDR2 EKD come from the germline V gene. CDR3 size: 14 residues. CDR3 in DNA: TGTGCCTGTGATCCGCTGCTACGAACCGATAAACTCATCTTT. Its translation is CACDPLLRTDKLIF.

The sample holds a few counts of this clone. This chain uses TRDV2 with TRDJ1, with TRDD3 matching over 9 bases. The length of the CDR3 is 16 residues. The germline gives CDR1 GEAIGNYY, CDR2 EKD. Unmatched junction bases numbered 9, after V lost 3 bases and J lost 2 bases. CDR3 coding DNA: TGTGCCTGTGACGGTTTACTGGGGGACACAACCGATAAACTCATCTTT. It yields the protein CACDGLLGDTTDKLIF.